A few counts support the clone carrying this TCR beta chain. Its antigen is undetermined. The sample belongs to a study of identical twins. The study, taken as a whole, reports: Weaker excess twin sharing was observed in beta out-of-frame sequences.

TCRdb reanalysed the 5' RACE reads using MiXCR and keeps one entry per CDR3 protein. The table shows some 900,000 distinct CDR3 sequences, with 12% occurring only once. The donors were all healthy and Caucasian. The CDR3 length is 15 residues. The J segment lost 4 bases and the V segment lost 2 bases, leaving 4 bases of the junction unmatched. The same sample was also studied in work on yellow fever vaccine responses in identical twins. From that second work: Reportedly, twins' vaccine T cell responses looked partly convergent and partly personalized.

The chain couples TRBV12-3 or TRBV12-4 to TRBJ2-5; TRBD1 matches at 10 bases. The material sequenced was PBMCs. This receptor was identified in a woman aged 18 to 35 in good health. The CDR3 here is CASSLWGQGLETQYF. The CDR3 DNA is TGTGCCAGCAGTTTATGGGGACAGGGGTTAGAGACCCAGTACTTC.